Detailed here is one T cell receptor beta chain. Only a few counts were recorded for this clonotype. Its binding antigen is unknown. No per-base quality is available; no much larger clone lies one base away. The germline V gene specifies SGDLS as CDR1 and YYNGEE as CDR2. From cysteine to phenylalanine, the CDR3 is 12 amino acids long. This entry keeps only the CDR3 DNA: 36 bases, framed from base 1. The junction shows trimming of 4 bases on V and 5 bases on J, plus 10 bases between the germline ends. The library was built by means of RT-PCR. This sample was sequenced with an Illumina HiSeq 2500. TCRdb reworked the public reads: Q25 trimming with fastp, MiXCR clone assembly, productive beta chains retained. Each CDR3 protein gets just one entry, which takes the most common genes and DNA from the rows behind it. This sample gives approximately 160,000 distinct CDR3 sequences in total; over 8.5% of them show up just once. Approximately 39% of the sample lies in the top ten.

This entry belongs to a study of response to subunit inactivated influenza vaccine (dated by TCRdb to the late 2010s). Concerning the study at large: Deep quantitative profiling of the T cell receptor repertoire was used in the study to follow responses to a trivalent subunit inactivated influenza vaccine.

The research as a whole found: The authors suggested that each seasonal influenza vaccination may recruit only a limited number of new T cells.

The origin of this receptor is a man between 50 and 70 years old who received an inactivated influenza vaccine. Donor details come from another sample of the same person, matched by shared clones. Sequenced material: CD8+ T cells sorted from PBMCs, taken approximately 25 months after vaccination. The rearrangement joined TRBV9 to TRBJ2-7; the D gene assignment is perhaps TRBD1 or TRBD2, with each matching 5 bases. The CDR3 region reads CASSKGTNEQYF. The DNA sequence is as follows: TGTGCCAGCAGCAAAGGGACGAACGAGCAGTACTTC.